This T cell receptor (beta chain) was sequenced during a study of shared clonotypes between healthy human individuals. Across the whole study: A few men and a couple of women, aged 18 to 49, were donors.

The junction had 6 bases not matched to a gene; V was cut back by 5 bases and J by 2 bases. Germline V gives CDR1 SEHNR, CDR2 FQNEAQ (reference sequence). The CDR3 totals 16 residues. Regarding this clone: The target antigen is unknown. The same CDR3 arises from other DNA sequences in this sample as well.

Study-level findings and limits: Blood alone was sampled, and tissue repertoires likely differ.

Clones were sequenced by immunoSEQ multiplex PCR, and TCRdb holds only the in-frame ones, with some missing. The data contain around 2,000,000 clones, roughly 96% of them singletons. The sequencing input was naive CD4+ T cells sorted from blood. Subset indicated: CD45RA+ positively selected. This receptor was obtained from a man aged 18-30 years in good health. This chain joins TRBV7-9 and TRBJ1-5, with 10 bases that match TRBD1. DNA for the CDR3: TGTGCCAGCAGCCGAGGGACAGGGGAGGGCAATCAGCCCCAGCATTTT. This codes for CASSRGTGEGNQPQHF.